This T cell receptor beta chain is from a study of blood T cell repertoires in COVID-19. Study overall: The origin of the acute and convalescent COVID-19 samples was the United States, Italy and Spain. PBMCs, B-cell-depleted T cells, or T cells provided the cDNA or gDNA that made up the material.

Authors' analysis steps: Estimation of nucleated cell counts was performed using reference gene primer amplification. The protocol was immunoSEQ multiplex PCR, while the TCRdb copy is restricted to in-frame clones and leaves out a portion. V and J calls and clone size follow that table, whereas D and trimming were derived from the DNA. The sample shows 150,000 to 200,000 clones, approximately 89% of them seen only once. The table lists this clone with a few counts. V trimming: 1 base; J trimming: 5 bases; junction bases outside the gene matches: 5. CDR3 length: 16 amino acids. Germline V gene lookup returns CDR1 LNHDA and CDR2 SQIVND (reference sequence).

Sequencing was carried out using peripheral blood. The rearrangement uses TRBV19 and TRBJ1-5, with TRBD1 matching 10 bases. The sequence derives from a man aged 40-49 years with active or convalescent COVID-19. For the CDR3, the DNA is TGTGCCAGTAGTATAGGACAGGGGGCGGACGATCAGCCCCAGCATTTT. This codes for CASSIGQGADDQPQHF. The complete variable domain, with remaining parts taken from reference TRBV19 and TRBJ1-5, reads DGGITQSPKYLFRKEGQNVTLSCEQNLNHDAMYWYRQDPGQGLRLIYYSQIVNDFQKGDIAEGYSVSREKKESFPLTVTSAQKNPTAFYLCASSIGQGADDQPQHFGDGTRLSIL.